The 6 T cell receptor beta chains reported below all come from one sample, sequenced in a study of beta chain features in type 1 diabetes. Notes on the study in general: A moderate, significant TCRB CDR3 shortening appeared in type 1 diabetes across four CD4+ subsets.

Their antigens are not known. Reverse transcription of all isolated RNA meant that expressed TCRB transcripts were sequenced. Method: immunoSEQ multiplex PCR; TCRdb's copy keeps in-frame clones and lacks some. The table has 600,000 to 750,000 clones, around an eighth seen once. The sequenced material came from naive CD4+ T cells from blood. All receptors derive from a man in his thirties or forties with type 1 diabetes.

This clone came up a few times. CDR3 amino acids: CSATIAETQYF. CDR3 nucleotide sequence: TGCAGTGCAACTATAGCGGAGACCCAGTACTTC. The chain is built from TRBV20-1 and TRBJ2-5, with D possibly matching TRBD2 (5 bases). The CDR3 is 11 residues long. Germline V gene lookup returns CDR1 DFQATT and CDR2 SNEGSKA (reference sequence). Trimming left V 6 bases short and J 5 bases short, with 10 bases between.

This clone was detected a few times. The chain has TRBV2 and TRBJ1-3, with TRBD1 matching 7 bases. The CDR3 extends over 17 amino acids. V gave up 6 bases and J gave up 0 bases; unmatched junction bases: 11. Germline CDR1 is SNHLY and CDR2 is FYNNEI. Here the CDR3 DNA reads TGTGCCAGCAGAGCGACAGGGTGGACCCTCTCTGGAAACACCATATATTTT. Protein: CASRATGWTLSGNTIYF.

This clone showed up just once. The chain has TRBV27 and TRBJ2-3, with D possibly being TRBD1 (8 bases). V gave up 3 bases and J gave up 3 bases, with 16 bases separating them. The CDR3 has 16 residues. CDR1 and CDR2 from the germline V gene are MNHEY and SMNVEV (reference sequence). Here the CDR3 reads CASSLRDRGGTDTQYF. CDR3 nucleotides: TGTGCCAGCAGTTTGAGAGACAGGGGAGGGACAGATACGCAGTATTTT.

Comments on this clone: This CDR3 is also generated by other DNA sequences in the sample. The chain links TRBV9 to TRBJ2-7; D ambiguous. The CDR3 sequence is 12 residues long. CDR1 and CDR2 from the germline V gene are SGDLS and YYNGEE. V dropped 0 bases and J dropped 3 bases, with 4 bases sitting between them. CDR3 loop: CASSVEGYEQYF. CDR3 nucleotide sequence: TGTGCCAGCAGCGTAGAGGGCTACGAGCAGTACTTC.

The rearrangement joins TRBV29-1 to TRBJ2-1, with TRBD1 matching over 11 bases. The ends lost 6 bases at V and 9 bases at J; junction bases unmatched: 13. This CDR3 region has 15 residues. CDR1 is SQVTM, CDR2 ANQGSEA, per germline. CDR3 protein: CSVTSPGTGGGEQFF. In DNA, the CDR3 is TGCAGCGTAACGAGTCCCGGGACAGGGGGTGGTGAGCAGTTCTTC.

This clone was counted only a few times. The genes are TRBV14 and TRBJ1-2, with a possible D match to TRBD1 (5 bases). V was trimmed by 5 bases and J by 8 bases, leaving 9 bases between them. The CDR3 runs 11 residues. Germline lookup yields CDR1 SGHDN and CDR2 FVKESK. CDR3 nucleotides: TGTGCCAGCAGCATGCGGGGCGGCTACACCTTC. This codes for CASSMRGGYTF.